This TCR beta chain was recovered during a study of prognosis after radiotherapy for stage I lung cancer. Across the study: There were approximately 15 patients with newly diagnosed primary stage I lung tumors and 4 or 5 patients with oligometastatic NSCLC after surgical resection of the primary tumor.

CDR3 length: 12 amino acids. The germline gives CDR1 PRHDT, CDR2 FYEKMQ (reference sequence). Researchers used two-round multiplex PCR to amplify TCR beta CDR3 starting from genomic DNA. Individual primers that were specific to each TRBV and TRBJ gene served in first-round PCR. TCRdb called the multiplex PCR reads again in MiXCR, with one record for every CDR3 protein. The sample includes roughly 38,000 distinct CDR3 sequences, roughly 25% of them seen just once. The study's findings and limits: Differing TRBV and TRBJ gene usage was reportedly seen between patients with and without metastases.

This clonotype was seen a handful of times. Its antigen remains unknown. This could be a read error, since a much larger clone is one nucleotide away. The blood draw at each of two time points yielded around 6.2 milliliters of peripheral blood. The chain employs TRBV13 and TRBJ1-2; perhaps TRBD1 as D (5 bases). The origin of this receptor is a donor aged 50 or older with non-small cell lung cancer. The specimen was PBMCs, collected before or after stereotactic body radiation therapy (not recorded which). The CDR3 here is CANSPAGAPNTF. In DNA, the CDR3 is TGTGCCAACAGCCCCGCCGGGGCACCCAACACCTTC.